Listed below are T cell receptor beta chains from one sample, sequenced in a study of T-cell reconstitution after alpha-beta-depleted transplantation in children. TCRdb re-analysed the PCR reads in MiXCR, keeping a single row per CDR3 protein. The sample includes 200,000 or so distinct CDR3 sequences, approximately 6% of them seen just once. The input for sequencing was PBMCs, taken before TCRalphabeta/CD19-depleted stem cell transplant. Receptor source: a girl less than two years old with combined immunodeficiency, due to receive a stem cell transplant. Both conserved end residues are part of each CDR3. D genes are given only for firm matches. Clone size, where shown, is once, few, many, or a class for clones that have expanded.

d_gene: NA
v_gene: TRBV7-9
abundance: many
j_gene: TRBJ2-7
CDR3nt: TGTGCCAGCGGACAAATCTCCTACGAGCAGTACTTC
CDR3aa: CASGQISYEQYF

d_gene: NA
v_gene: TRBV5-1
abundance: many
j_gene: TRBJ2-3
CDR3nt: TGCGCCAGCAGCTTGGCCTCGACAGGACCCTCGGATACGCAGTATTTT
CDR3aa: CASSLASTGPSDTQYF

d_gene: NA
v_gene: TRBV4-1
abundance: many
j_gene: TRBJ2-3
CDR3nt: TGCGCCAGCAGCCAAGATGTGAGTGCAGATACGCAGTATTTT
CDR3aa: CASSQDVSADTQYF

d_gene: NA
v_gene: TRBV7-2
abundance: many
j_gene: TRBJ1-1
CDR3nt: TGTGCCAGCAGCCCGTACTTGGGGGCGAACACTGAAGCTTTCTTT
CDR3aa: CASSPYLGANTEAFF

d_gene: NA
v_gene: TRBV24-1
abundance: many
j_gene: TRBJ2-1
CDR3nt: TGTGCCACCAAGAGTCGGGGTTATGAGCAGTTCTTC
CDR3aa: CATKSRGYEQFF

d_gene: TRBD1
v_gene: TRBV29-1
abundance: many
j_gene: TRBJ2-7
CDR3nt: TGCAGCGCTGAGGACAGGGGGACGTACGAGCAGTACTTC
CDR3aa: CSAEDRGTYEQYF

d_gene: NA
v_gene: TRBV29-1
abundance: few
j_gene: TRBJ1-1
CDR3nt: TGCAGCGTCCTTACACAGAACACTGAAGCTTTCTTT
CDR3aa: CSVLTQNTEAFF

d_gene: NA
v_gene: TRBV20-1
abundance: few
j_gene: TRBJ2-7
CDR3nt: TGCAGTGCTAGAGATGGGGCGACGGAGCAGTACTTC
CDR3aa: CSARDGATEQYF

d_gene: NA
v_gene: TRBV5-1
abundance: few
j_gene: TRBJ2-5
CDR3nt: TGCGCCAGCAGCTTGGTATCAGAGGGGACCCAGTACTTC
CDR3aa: CASSLVSEGTQYF

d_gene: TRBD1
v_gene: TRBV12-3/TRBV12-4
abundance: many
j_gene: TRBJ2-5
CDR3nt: TGTGCCAGCAGTTTAGTCATGGGACAGGGAGGGGAGACCCAGTACTTC
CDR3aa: CASSLVMGQGGETQYF

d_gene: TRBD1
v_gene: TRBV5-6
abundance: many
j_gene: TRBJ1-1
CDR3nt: TGTGCCAGTTGTAGACAGGGCGGACCAGGGACTGAAGCTTTCTTT
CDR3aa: CASCRQGGPGTEAFF

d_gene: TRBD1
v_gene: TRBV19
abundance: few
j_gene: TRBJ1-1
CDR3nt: TGTGCCAGTAGTATGATTATTACAGGGGGCGCGCACACTGAAGCTTTCTTT
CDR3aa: CASSMIITGGAHTEAFF

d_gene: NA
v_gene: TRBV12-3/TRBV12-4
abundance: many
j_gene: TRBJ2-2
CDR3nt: TGTGCCATACAGGGACGGGAGCCCGACACCGGGGAGCTGTTTTTT
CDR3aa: CAIQGREPDTGELFF

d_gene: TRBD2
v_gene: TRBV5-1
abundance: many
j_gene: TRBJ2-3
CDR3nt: TGCGCCAGCAGCTTCGATGTAGCGGGAGAAACAGATACGCAGTATTTT
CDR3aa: CASSFDVAGETDTQYF

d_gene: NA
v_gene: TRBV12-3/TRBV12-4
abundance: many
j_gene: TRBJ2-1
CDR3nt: TGTGCCAGCAGTCTCGCCTTGCTGTTCGGCACTGAGCAGTTCTTC
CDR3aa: CASSLALLFGTEQFF

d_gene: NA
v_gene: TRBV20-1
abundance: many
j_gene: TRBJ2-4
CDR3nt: TGCAGTGCCGCGGGGGCCCCAGAAAACATTCAGTACTTC
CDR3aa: CSAAGAPENIQYF

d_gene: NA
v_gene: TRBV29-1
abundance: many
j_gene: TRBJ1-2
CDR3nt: TGCAGCGTTGGAGGTGGGAACTATGGCTACACCTTC
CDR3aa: CSVGGGNYGYTF

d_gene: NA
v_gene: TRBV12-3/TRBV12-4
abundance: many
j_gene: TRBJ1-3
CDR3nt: TGTGCCAGCAGTCCTCGGGGTGGCTCTGGAAACACCATATATTTT
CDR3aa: CASSPRGGSGNTIYF

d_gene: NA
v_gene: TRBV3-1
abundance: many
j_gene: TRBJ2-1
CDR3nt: TGTGCCAGCAGCCAAGAAGAGATAGCGGGACAGAATGAGCAGTTCTTC
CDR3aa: CASSQEEIAGQNEQFF

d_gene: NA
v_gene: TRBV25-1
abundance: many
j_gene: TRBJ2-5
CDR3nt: TGTGCCAGCAGTATCCTAGAGGAGACCCAGTACTTC
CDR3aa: CASSILEETQYF

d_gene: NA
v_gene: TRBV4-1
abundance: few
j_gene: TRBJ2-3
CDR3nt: TGCGCCAGCAGCCAGACTAGTGCCGGTCTCACAGATACGCAGTATTTT
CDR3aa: CASSQTSAGLTDTQYF

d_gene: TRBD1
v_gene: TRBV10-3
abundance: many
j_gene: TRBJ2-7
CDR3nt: TGTGCCATCAGTGTCCCCGGGACAGACTACGAGCAGTACTTC
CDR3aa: CAISVPGTDYEQYF

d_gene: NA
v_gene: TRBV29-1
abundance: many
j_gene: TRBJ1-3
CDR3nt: TGCAGCGTTGGGGGGGGCCGTTTAGGAAACACCATATATTTT
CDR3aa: CSVGGGRLGNTIYF

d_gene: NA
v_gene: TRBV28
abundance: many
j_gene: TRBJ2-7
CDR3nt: TGTGCCAGCAGTCCGGACCTACCTCTCGAGCAGTACTTC
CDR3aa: CASSPDLPLEQYF

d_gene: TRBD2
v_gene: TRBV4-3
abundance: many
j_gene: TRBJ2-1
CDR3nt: TGCGCCAGCAGCCAAGTACGACGGACTAGCAATGAGCAGTTCTTC
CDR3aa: CASSQVRRTSNEQFF

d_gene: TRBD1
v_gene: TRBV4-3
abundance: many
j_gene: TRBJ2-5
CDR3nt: TGCGCCAGCAGCCAAGAGGGGCAGGGGGCGTATTCCGAGACCCAGTACTTC
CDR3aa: CASSQEGQGAYSETQYF

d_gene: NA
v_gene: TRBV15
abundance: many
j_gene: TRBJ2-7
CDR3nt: TGTGCCACCAGCAGAGATAAACACCTAGACGAGCAGTACTTC
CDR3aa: CATSRDKHLDEQYF

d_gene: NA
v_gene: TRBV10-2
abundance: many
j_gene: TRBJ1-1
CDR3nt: TGCGCCAGCAGTGAGGGGGAGGGCGGCGGTTACACTGAAGCTTTCTTT
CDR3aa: CASSEGEGGGYTEAFF

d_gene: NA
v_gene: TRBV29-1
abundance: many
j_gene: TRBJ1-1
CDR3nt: TGCAGCGTACCACGCCCCGGGGGCTACACTGAAGCTTTCTTT
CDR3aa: CSVPRPGGYTEAFF

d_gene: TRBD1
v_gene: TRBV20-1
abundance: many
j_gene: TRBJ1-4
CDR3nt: TGCAGTGCTAGAGATCTGGACAGGCTAGCGGAAAAACTGTTTTTT
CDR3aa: CSARDLDRLAEKLFF

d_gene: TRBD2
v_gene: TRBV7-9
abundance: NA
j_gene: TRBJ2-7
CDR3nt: TGTGCCAGCAGCTTAGCCATCAGGCCGGGAGGGGACGAGCAGTACTTC
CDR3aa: CASSLAIRPGGDEQYF

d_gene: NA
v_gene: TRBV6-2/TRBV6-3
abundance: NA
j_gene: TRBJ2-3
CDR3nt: TGTGCCAGCAGCTACCTCCAGGACTTTAAGGCGGCAGATACGCAGTATTTT
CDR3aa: CASSYLQDFKAADTQYF

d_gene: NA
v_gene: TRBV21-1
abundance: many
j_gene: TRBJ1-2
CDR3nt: TGTGCCAGCACCTTGCTTCGGGAACAGGGTGATTTAGGCTATGGCTACACCTTC
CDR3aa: CASTLLREQGDLGYGYTF

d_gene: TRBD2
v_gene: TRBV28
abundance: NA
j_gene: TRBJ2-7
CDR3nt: TGTGCCAGCAGTGACCTAGCGGGATTCGACGAGCAGTACTTC
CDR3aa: CASSDLAGFDEQYF

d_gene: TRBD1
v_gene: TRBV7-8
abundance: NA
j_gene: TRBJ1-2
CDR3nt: TGTGCCAGCAGCCCCCGGACAGGGCGGGGTAGGAGGTACACCTTC
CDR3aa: CASSPRTGRGRRYTF

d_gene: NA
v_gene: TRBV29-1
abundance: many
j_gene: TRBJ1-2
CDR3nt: TGCAGCGTTCAGGCCTTTGACTATGGCTACACCTTC
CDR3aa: CSVQAFDYGYTF

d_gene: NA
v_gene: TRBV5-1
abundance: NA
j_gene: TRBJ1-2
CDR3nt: TGCGCCAGCAGCCCGGAGGGGTTTCGGGGCTACACCTTC
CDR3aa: CASSPEGFRGYTF

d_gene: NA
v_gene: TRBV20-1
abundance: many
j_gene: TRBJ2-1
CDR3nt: TGCAGTGCGACAGACGAGGACTCCTACAATGAGCAGTTCTTC
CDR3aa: CSATDEDSYNEQFF

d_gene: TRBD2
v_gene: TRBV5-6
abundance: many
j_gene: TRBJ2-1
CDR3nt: TGTGCCAGCAGCACCGCTGAAAAGCGGGGGGTTAATGAGCAGTTCTTC
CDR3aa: CASSTAEKRGVNEQFF

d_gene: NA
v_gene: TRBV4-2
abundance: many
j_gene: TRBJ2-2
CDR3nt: TGTGCCAGCAGCCAAGAGAGGTTTAACACCGGGGAGCTGTTTTTT
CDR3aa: CASSQERFNTGELFF

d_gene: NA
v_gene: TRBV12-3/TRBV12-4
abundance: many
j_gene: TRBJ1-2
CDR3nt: TGTGCCAGCAGCTACCCGGGACTAGCTGGCTACACCTTC
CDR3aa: CASSYPGLAGYTF

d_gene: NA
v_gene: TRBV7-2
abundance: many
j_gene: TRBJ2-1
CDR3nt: TGTGCCAGCAGCTGGACTGTGGTCTCGAGAGCTGAGCAGTTCTTC
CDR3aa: CASSWTVVSRAEQFF

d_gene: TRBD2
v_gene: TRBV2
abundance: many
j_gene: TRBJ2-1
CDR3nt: TGTGCCAGCAGTATCAGGCGCACTAGCGGGAGTTGGTATGAGCAGTTCTTC
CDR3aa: CASSIRRTSGSWYEQFF

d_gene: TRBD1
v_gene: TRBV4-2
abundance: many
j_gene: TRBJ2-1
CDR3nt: TGTGCCAGCAGCCAAGAGGGACAGAAGGGTAATGAGCAGTTCTTC
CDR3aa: CASSQEGQKGNEQFF

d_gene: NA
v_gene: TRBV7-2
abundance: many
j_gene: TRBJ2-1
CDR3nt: TGTGCCAGCAGCTTCCCTTTGGGGGGAGATGAAACGTTCTTC
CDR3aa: CASSFPLGGDETFF

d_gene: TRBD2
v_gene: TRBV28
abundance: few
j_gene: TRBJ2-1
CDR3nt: TGTGCCAGCAGTTTCCGGCTAGCGGGAGAGGGGTTCTTC
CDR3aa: CASSFRLAGEGFF

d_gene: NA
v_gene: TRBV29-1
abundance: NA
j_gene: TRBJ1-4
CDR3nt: TGCAGCGTTGCCCCGGGACGGGATAATGAAAAACTGTTTTTT
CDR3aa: CSVAPGRDNEKLFF

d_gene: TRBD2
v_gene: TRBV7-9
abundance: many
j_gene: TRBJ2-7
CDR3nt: TGTGCCGGCCAAGGACTAGACTACGAGCAGTACTTC
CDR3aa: CAGQGLDYEQYF

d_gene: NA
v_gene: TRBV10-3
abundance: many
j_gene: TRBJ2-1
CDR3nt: TGTGCCATCAGTGAGATGGGGGGAGGCAATGAGCAGTTCTTC
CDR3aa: CAISEMGGGNEQFF

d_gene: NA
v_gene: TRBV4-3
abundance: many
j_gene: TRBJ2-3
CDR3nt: TGCGCCAGCAGCCAAGATCTGGGATCTAGCTGGGATTTTGCAGATACGCAGTATTTT
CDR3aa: CASSQDLGSSWDFADTQYF

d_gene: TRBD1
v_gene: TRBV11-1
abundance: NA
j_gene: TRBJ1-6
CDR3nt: TGTGCCAGCAGCTTATATGTGATCCGGGACAGGGTCAACTCACCCCTCCACTTT
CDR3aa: CASSLYVIRDRVNSPLHF

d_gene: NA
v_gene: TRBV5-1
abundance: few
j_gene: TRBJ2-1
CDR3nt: TGCGCCAGCAGCGCCGAGACAGTCGGGCAGTTCTTC
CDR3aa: CASSAETVGQFF

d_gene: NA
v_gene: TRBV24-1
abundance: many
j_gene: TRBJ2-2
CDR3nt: TGTGCCACCAGTGATTTACGGGGAGTCGGGGAGCTGTTTTTT
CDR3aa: CATSDLRGVGELFF

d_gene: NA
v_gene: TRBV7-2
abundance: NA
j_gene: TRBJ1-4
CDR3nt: TGTGCCAGCGGATACAATGAAAAACTGTTTTTT
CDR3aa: CASGYNEKLFF

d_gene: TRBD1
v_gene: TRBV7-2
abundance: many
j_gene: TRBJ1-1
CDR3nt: TGTGCCAGCAGCCTGGACAGGGGGAGTGAAGCTTTCTTT
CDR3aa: CASSLDRGSEAFF

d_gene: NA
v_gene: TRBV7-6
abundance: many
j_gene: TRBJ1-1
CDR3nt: TGTGCCAGCAGCAGCAGGGGCAAGAACACTGAAGCTTTCTTT
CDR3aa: CASSSRGKNTEAFF

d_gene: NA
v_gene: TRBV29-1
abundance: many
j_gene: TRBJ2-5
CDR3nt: TGCAGCCTAGACTCAACCCCCAGGAGAGTCCAAGAGACCCAGTACTTC
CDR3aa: CSLDSTPRRVQETQYF